One and the same sample provided the 10 T cell receptor beta chains below, sequenced in a study of OX40 agonist ivuxolimab in advanced cancers. Clones were sequenced by immunoSEQ multiplex PCR, and TCRdb holds only the in-frame ones, with some missing. The sample has roughly 76,000 clones; about 82% are singletons. Specimen: CD4+ or CD8+ T cells sorted from blood, collected in a trial of the OX40 agonist ivuxolimab. These receptors came from an adult with an advanced solid tumor such as melanoma, head and neck, liver or kidney cancer.

V is TRBV11-3 and J is TRBJ2-1; 7 positions match TRBD1. Germline values: CDR1 SGHNT, CDR2 YENEEA. The CDR3 has 15 residues. Trimming took 5 bases from V and 6 from J; bases not matched to a gene: 10. Here the CDR3 DNA reads TGTGCCAGCAGCCCTGGACAGGTACCCCGCAATGAGCAGTTCTTC. Amino acid sequence: CASSPGQVPRNEQFF.

The CDR3 nucleotides are TGCGCCAGCAGCCAAGAACCGGGAGGGGGTCAAGAGACCCAGTACTTC. Translation gives CASSQEPGGGQETQYF. The rearrangement joins TRBV4-1 to TRBJ2-5; TRBD2 aligns across 8 bases. Germline CDR1 reads MGHRA; CDR2 reads YSYEKL. CDR3 size: 16 residues. The ends lost 0 bases at V and 2 bases at J; junction bases unmatched: 5.

This chain connects TRBV20-1 to TRBJ1-2; D not certain. The CDR3 totals 11 residues. Deletions cut 2 bases from V and 11 bases from J, with 12 bases between. Germline V gene sequence: CDR1 DFQATT, CDR2 SNEGSKA (reference sequence). The CDR3 spells CSARRAAIYTF. In DNA, the CDR3 is TGCAGTGCTAGACGGGCAGCCATATACACCTTC.

The gene calls are TRBV5-4 and TRBJ2-3; D remains unclear. Germline V CDR1 and CDR2: SGHNT, YYREEE (reference sequence). Trimming pared 4 bases from V and 2 bases from J, leaving 17 bases between. This CDR3 is 16 amino acids long. The CDR3 DNA follows: TGTGCCAGCAGCGTCATTGGGGAAAGAATCACAGATACGCAGTATTTT. It specifies CASSVIGERITDTQYF. The variable domain in full, with the rest retrieved from reference TRBV5-4 and TRBJ2-3, is ETGVTQSPTHLIKTRGQQVTLRCSSQSGHNTVSWYQQALGQGPQFIFQYYREEENGRGNFPPRFSGLQFPNYSSELNVNALELDDSALYLCASSVIGERITDTQYFGPGTRLTVL.

J is TRBJ1-2 and V is TRBV2; D perhaps matches TRBD1 (6 bases). The CDR3 is 15 amino acids. Germline V gene lookup returns CDR1 SNHLY and CDR2 FYNNEI. Trimming stripped 3 bases from V and 0 bases from J, with 11 bases between. The CDR3 nucleotides are TGTGCCAGCAGTGACTCGGACAGCTCTAACTATGGCTACACCTTC. Its protein is CASSDSDSSNYGYTF.

V gene TRBV6-6 combines with J gene TRBJ2-3, with 7 bases matching TRBD1. The germline gives CDR1 MNHNY, CDR2 SVGAGI (reference sequence). Germline trimming cut 5 bases from V and 3 bases from J; bases unmatched to any gene: 8. This CDR3 is built from 15 residues. The DNA of the CDR3 is TGTGCCAGCAGTCCCCGACAGGGTAGAACAGATACGCAGTATTTT. Its translation is CASSPRQGRTDTQYF.

This chain connects TRBV6-4 to TRBJ1-5; no firm D call. The V gene lost 5 bases and the J gene lost 4 bases, with 15 bases spanning the gap. The CDR3 is 15 residues long. Germline V lookup: CDR1 MRHNA, CDR2 SNTAGT. CDR3 residues: CASSPEGRINQPQHF. CDR3 coding DNA: TGTGCCAGCAGTCCCGAGGGCAGGATAAATCAGCCCCAGCATTTT.

The V call is TRBV7-8, the J call TRBJ1-6, with 7 bases lining up with TRBD1. The CDR3 totals 14 residues. V lost 5 bases and J lost 7; bases outside the gene matches: 5. Germline V CDR1 and CDR2: SGHVS, FQNEAQ. Here the CDR3 reads CASSVGQTNSPLHF. The CDR3 nucleotides read TGTGCCAGCAGCGTGGGACAGACCAATTCACCCCTCCACTTT. Full variable domain (rest looked up from reference TRBV7-8 and TRBJ1-6): GAGVSQSPRYKVAKRGQDVALRCDPISGHVSLFWYQQALGQGPEFLTYFQNEAQLDKSGLPSDRFFAERPEGSVSTLKIQRTQQEDSAVYLCASSVGQTNSPLHFGNGTRLTVT.

The rearrangement joins TRBV6-5 to TRBJ2-2, with a tentative D call TRBD2 (7 bases). There are 16 residues in the CDR3. Germline CDR1 is MNHEY and CDR2 is SVGAGI. Trimming cost V 2 bases and J 2 bases, with 12 bases left between them. The CDR3 DNA follows: TGTGCCAGCAGTTACGGGGGGGCTTTAAACACCGGGGAGCTGTTTTTT. It is translated as CASSYGGALNTGELFF.

The J gene is TRBJ2-3, the V gene TRBV6-1; either TRBD1 or TRBD2 may fit D (6 bases each). This CDR3 contains 14 residues. Trimming took off 6 bases at V and 6 bases at J, with 16 bases between the two ends. Germline V gene lookup returns CDR1 MNHNS and CDR2 SASEGT. CDR3 nucleotides: TGTGCCAGCAGGTACTGGGGGGCCACGGATACGCAGTATTTT. It codes for CASRYWGATDTQYF.